Shown below are 22 T cell receptor beta chains from a single sample sequenced in a study of T-cell reconstitution after alpha-beta-depleted transplantation in children. Unique molecular identifiers were incorporated during preparation of the TCRbeta library. Each CDR3 protein is one row after TCRdb ran MiXCR on the PCR reads. This sample yields some 600,000 distinct CDR3 sequences, of which approximately 12% are seen a single time; about 2.2% belongs to the top ten. The source material was PBMCs, mostly from graft donor cells, sampled 360 days after TCRalphabeta/CD19-depleted stem cell transplant. These receptors all stem from a male patient between 10 and 17 years old who had a stem cell transplant for acute myeloid leukemia, so the T cells may come from the graft donor.

In its sample, this clonotype was seen many times. This chain uses TRBV7-2 with TRBJ2-2, with 7 bases aligning to TRBD2. The V and J ends lost 2 bases and 4 bases, in that order; junction bases with no gene match: 10. The length of the CDR3 is 17 residues. Germline CDR1 SGHTA, CDR2 FQGNSA. The CDR3 bases are TGTGCCAGCAGCTTACTCGGGCTAGCGGCCCCCACCGGGGAGCTGTTTTTT. It specifies CASSLLGLAAPTGELFF.

This clonotype was seen repeatedly, ten times or more. The chain uses TRBV20-1 and TRBJ2-3; D might be TRBD2 (6 bases). The CDR3 consists of 15 residues. Trimming left V 6 bases short and J 0 bases short, with 16 bases between. The germline gives CDR1 DFQATT, CDR2 SNEGSKA (reference sequence). CDR3 loop: CSARRASASTDTQYF. CDR3 coding DNA: TGCAGTGCCAGGAGGGCGAGCGCCAGCACAGATACGCAGTATTTT.

In its sample, this clonotype was seen a few times. The rearrangement links TRBV20-1 to TRBJ2-3; TRBD1 matches at 9 bases. This CDR3 is 14 amino acids long. Germline V gene data show CDR1 as DFQATT and CDR2 as SNEGSKA (reference sequence). With 6 bases clipped from V and 2 bases from J, the junction kept 6 bases outside the gene matches. The CDR3 protein is CSATGTGFTDTQYF. For the CDR3, the DNA is TGCAGTGCAACCGGGACAGGGTTCACAGATACGCAGTATTTT.

The chain joins TRBV23-1 to TRBJ2-2; 12 bases agree with TRBD2. TRBV23-1 is noted as an ORF with a role that remains uncertain. After removal of 0 bases from V and 2 bases from J, the junction contained 1 base not matched to a gene. This CDR3 comprises 17 residues. CDR3 residues: CASSQSTSGGNTGELFF. Here the CDR3 DNA reads TGCGCCAGCAGTCAATCGACTAGCGGGGGTAACACCGGGGAGCTGTTTTTT.

The chain combines TRBV7-6 with TRBJ2-1, with D perhaps TRBD1 (6 bases). V lost 7 bases and J 8 bases, leaving 24 bases between the germline ends. Germline CDR1 SGHVS, CDR2 FNYEAQ. There are 16 residues in the CDR3. CDR3 nucleotide sequence: TGTGCCAGCACCGTAACGTCGAGCAGGGGAGTAGATGAGCAGTTCTTC. This gives the protein CASTVTSSRGVDEQFF.

This clonotype was seen a handful of times. The V and J genes are TRBV4-3 and TRBJ2-2; 10 nucleotides match TRBD2. Germline lookup yields CDR1 LGHNA and CDR2 YSLEER. The CDR3 has 18 residues. The V and J ends lost 2 bases and 7 bases, in that order; junction bases with no gene match: 13. CDR3 coding DNA: TGCGCCAGCAGCCAATTTCGAGGGCTAGCGGGAGTAATCGGGGAGCTGTTTTTT. Protein: CASSQFRGLAGVIGELFF.

The J gene is TRBJ2-2, the V gene TRBV7-3; 11 nucleotides agree with TRBD1. Trimming took 5 bases from V and 7 from J; bases not matched to a gene: 6. This CDR3 contains 15 residues. The germline gives CDR1 SGHTA, CDR2 FQGTGA. CDR3 bases: TGTGCCAGCAGCAACCCGGGACAGGGGGTCGGGGAGCTGTTTTTT. Translation: CASSNPGQGVGELFF.

The sample holds a few counts of this clonotype. The rearrangement uses TRBV20-1 and TRBJ1-3, with a weak D call TRBD1 (5 bases). In germline, CDR1 is DFQATT, CDR2 SNEGSKA (reference sequence). The V end was cut by 6 bases, the J end by 4 bases, with 22 bases between. This CDR3 has 16 amino acids. CDR3: CSAGRFQGGFGNTIYF. For the CDR3, the DNA is TGCAGTGCCGGGAGGTTTCAGGGTGGATTCGGAAACACCATATATTTT.

CDR3 amino acids: CSSFELGRTDTQYF. Here the CDR3 DNA reads TGCAGCTCTTTTGAGCTCGGACGCACAGATACGCAGTATTTT. This chain connects TRBV29-1 to TRBJ2-3; the D is unclear. The CDR3 sequence is 14 residues long. The germline V gene has CDR1 SQVTM and CDR2 ANQGSEA. Trimming cost V 8 bases and J 1 base, with 16 bases left between them.

The chain recombines TRBV10-3 with TRBJ1-5; no firm D call. This CDR3 has 14 amino acids. Trimming cost V 0 bases and J 4 bases, with 7 bases left between them. Germline CDR1 and CDR2: ENHRY and SYGVKD. The CDR3 DNA is TGTGCCATCAGTGAGTCGGGCGGAAATCAGCCCCAGCATTTT. Protein: CAISESGGNQPQHF.

This clonotype was seen repeatedly, ten times or more. The chain employs TRBV6-6 and TRBJ1-1, with D unresolved. Between the trimmed V and J ends, which lost 6 bases and 5 bases, there was a span of 13 bases. CDR3 length equals 13 residues. Per the germline V gene, CDR1 is MNHNY and CDR2 is SVGAGI (reference sequence). The CDR3 DNA follows: TGTGCCAGCAGCCCCGCCTTGGTTACTGAAGCTTTCTTT. Protein sequence: CASSPALVTEAFF.

The chain couples TRBV6-2 or TRBV6-3 to TRBJ1-6; D not resolved. Between the trimmed V and J ends, which lost 1 base and 0 bases, there was a span of 10 bases. Germline V gene lookup returns CDR1 MNHEY and CDR2 SVGEGT. This CDR3 has 17 residues. CDR3 amino acids: CASSYLQSLSYNSPLHF. Written as DNA, the CDR3 is TGTGCCAGCAGTTACTTACAGAGTCTCTCCTATAATTCACCCCTCCACTTT.

This clonotype was seen at least ten times. The chain employs TRBV28 and TRBJ2-3, with D perhaps TRBD1 or TRBD2 (5 bases each). Trimming pared 6 bases from V and 6 bases from J, leaving 16 bases between. There are 14 residues in the CDR3. The V gene's germline CDR1 is MDHEN and CDR2 SYDVKM. CDR3 loop: CASRLGTLADTQYF. The CDR3 coding sequence is TGTGCCAGCAGGTTGGGGACCCTCGCGGATACGCAGTATTTT.

CDR3 region: CASSQDGGGGTRETQYF. In DNA form, the CDR3 reads TGCGCCAGCAGCCAAGATGGGGGAGGGGGAACTCGAGAGACCCAGTACTTC. The V gene is TRBV4-3, the J gene TRBJ2-5, with a tentative D call TRBD2 (7 bases). The V and J ends lost 0 bases and 4 bases respectively, with 18 bases between them. Germline assignment: CDR1 LGHNA and CDR2 YSLEER. CDR3 size: 17 residues.

This clonotype was recorded many times. CDR3: CSARHERLAGVHHNEQFF. The CDR3 DNA reads TGCAGTGCTAGACACGAAAGACTAGCGGGAGTCCACCACAATGAGCAGTTCTTC. V and J are TRBV20-1 and TRBJ2-1; 12 bases line up with TRBD2. Germline V gene lookup returns CDR1 DFQATT and CDR2 SNEGSKA (reference sequence). The CDR3 runs 18 residues. V dropped 2 bases and J dropped 5; count of bases not matched to a gene: 13.

This clonotype was counted only a few times. The chain is built from TRBV30 and TRBJ1-5; weak D call: TRBD1 (6 bases). The CDR3 length is 13 residues. Germline V gene sequence: CDR1 GTSNPN, CDR2 SVGIG (reference sequence). The ends were cut back, 3 bases at V and 5 bases at J, with 11 bases in the middle. CDR3 DNA sequence: TGTGCCTGGAGCACGGGGGCGGATCAGCCCCAGCATTTT. It codes for CAWSTGADQPQHF.

CDR3 in DNA: TGTGCCAGCAGGGAGGGAGGACGTAAAGAGACCCAGTACTTC. It is translated as CASREGGRKETQYF. V usage is TRBV28 and J usage is TRBJ2-5; possibly TRBD2 for D (6 bases). V lost 6 bases, J lost 3 bases, and 14 bases lay in between. Germline-derived CDR1 and CDR2 are MDHEN and SYDVKM. This CDR3 has 14 amino acids.

This chain links TRBV7-9 with TRBJ1-6; a weak D match, TRBD1 (5 bases). Trimming took off 3 bases at V and 10 bases at J, with 7 bases between the two ends. The germline CDR1 and CDR2 sequences are SEHNR and FQNEAQ (reference sequence). CDR3 length: 12 amino acids. The DNA for the CDR3 is TGTGCCAGCAGCTTCGGGGGGTCACCCCTCCACTTT. Translation gives CASSFGGSPLHF.

In its sample, this clonotype was seen a few times. The chain couples TRBV29-1 to TRBJ2-3; 9 bases line up with TRBD2. The V and J ends lost 4 bases and 1 base, in that order; junction bases with no gene match: 6. This CDR3 spans 15 amino acids. The germline gives CDR1 SQVTM, CDR2 ANQGSEA. The CDR3 sequence is CSVAKREVGTDTQYF. The DNA for the CDR3 is TGCAGCGTTGCGAAGCGGGAGGTGGGCACAGATACGCAGTATTTT.

In this sample, this clonotype turned up a few times. V is TRBV25-1 and J is TRBJ2-3; unclear D gene. Trimming took 1 base from V and 6 from J, leaving 17 bases between them. The CDR3 sequence is 16 residues long. Germline V gene data show CDR1 as MGHDK and CDR2 as SYGVNS. In DNA, the CDR3 is TGTGCCAGCAGTGAATGGCGATTTAAAGGAACGGATACGCAGTATTTT. It translates to CASSEWRFKGTDTQYF. Full variable domain (missing parts from reference TRBV25-1 and TRBJ2-3): EADIYQTPRYLVIGTGKKITLECSQTMGHDKMYWYQQDPGMELHLIHYSYGVNSTEKGDLSSESTVSRIRTEHFPLTLESARPSHTSQYLCASSEWRFKGTDTQYFGPGTRLTVL.

This clonotype was detected ten times or more. The chain couples TRBV28 to TRBJ2-7; D is ambiguous. Germline CDR1 MDHEN, CDR2 SYDVKM. V shed 2 bases and J shed 2 bases, with 4 bases lying between them. The CDR3 has 12 amino acids. CDR3 sequence: CASSLTPYEQYF. The CDR3 region has the DNA TGTGCCAGCAGTTTAACTCCCTACGAGCAGTACTTC.

The sample holds many counts of this clonotype. The chain joins TRBV29-1 to TRBJ2-2, with 8 nucleotides matching TRBD2. Germline CDR1 is SQVTM and CDR2 is ANQGSEA. This CDR3 has 13 residues. V dropped 7 bases and J dropped 6; count of bases not matched to a gene: 7. The CDR3 bases are TGCAGCGAGGTGGAGCGGGAGCCCGGGGAGCTGTTTTTT. This translates into CSEVEREPGELFF.